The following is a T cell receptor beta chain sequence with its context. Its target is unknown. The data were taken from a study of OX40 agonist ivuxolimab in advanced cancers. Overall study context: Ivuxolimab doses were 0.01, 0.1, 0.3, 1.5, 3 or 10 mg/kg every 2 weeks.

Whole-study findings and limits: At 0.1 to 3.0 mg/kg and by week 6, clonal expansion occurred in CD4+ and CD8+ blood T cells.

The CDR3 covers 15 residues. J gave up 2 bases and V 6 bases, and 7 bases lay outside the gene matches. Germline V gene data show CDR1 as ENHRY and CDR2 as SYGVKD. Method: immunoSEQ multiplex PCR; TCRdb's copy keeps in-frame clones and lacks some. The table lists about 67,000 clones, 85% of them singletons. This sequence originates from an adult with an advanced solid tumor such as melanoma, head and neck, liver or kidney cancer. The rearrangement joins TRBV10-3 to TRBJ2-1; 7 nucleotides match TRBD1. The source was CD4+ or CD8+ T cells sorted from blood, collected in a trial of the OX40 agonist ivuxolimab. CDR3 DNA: TGTGCCATCAGCCCACCAGGGGGAACCTACAATGAGCAGTTCTTC. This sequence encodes CAISPPGGTYNEQFF.